A selection of T cell receptor beta chains follows, all from one sample in a study of blood T cell repertoires in COVID-19. The table came from immunoSEQ multiplex PCR; TCRdb's copy has only in-frame clones and leaves some out. The table shows 140,000 to 150,000 clones, with approximately 80% occurring only once. What was sequenced was peripheral blood. These receptors originate from a woman aged 40-49 years with active or convalescent COVID-19. CDR3s include the opening cysteine and the closing phenylalanine or tryptophan. A D gene is named only where the DNA matches it firmly.

>.|TRBV24-1|TRBJ1-5
CATSEGTPNQPQHF
TGTGCCACCAGTGAGGGGACTCCGAATCAGCCCCAGCATTTT
>TRBD1|TRBV6-5|TRBJ1-5
CASSMGQSNQPQHF
TGTGCCAGCAGCATGGGACAGAGCAATCAGCCCCAGCATTTT
>.|TRBV19|TRBJ1-1
CASSIDPPWNTEAFF
TGTGCCAGTAGTATAGATCCCCCTTGGAACACTGAAGCTTTCTTT
>TRBD1|TRBV5-1|TRBJ1-2
CASSYDRAYGYTF
TGCGCCAGCAGTTACGACAGGGCCTATGGCTACACCTTC
>.|TRBV28|TRBJ2-2
CATQQGGKTGELFF
TGTGCCACCCAGCAGGGGGGTAAGACCGGGGAGCTGTTTTTT
>.|TRBV3-1/TRBV3-2|TRBJ2-3
CASSRKAWTGTDTQYF
TGTGCCAGCAGCCGTAAAGCGTGGACAGGCACAGATACGCAGTATTTT
>TRBD2|TRBV2|TRBJ2-5
CASAPGTSGRVIDF
TGTGCCAGCGCCCCCGGGACTAGCGGGAGGGTAATAGACTTC
>.|TRBV19|TRBJ1-1
CASSIDPRSEAFF
TGTGCCAGTAGTATAGATCCGAGGAGTGAAGCTTTCTTT
>.|TRBV30|TRBJ2-7
CAWSRGATYEQYF
TGTGCCTGGAGCAGGGGCGCGACCTACGAGCAGTACTTC
>TRBD2|TRBV5-1|TRBJ2-1
CASSLTSGGANVHEQFF
TGCGCCAGCAGCTTGACTAGCGGGGGGGCTAACGTCCATGAGCAGTTCTTC
>.|TRBV15|TRBJ2-4
CATSRTPVGVENIQYF
TGTGCCACCAGCAGAACCCCGGTAGGGGTCGAAAACATTCAGTACTTC
>TRBD1|TRBV5-5|TRBJ2-1
CASSSTGDAVLNEQFF
TGTGCCAGCAGCTCCACAGGGGACGCCGTCCTCAATGAGCAGTTCTTC
>.|TRBV7-2|TRBJ2-2
CASSLVIAGELFF
TGTGCCAGCAGCTTGGTTATAGCCGGGGAGCTGTTTTTT
>.|TRBV6-5|TRBJ1-3
CASSPGGGSRNTIYF
TGTGCCAGCAGCCCCGGGGGGGGGTCTCGAAACACCATATATTTT
>.|TRBV5-6|TRBJ2-1
CASSVVRNEQFF
TGTGCCAGCAGCGTGGTGCGTAATGAGCAGTTCTTC
>TRBD2|TRBV30|TRBJ2-3
CAWSNGLGIRDTQYF
TGTGCCTGGAGTAACGGACTAGGAATAAGAGATACGCAGTATTTT
>.|TRBV10-3|TRBJ2-5
CAISESRSGEETQYF
TGTGCCATCAGTGAGTCCCGTTCCGGGGAAGAGACCCAGTACTTC
>.|TRBV3-1/TRBV3-2|TRBJ1-6
CASRPQDFNSPLHF
TGTGCCAGCCGACCGCAGGATTTTAATTCACCCCTCCACTTT
>.|TRBV5-1|TRBJ1-1
CASSFIMNTEAFF
TGCGCCAGCAGCTTTATAATGAACACTGAAGCTTTCTTT
>TRBD1|TRBV28|TRBJ2-6
CASRTGGTGANVLTF
TGTGCCAGCAGGACAGGGGGTACTGGGGCCAACGTCCTGACTTTC